These T cell receptor beta chains were read from a single sample in a study of cytomegalovirus exposure and HLA in healthy donors. Some clones are missing from TCRdb's copy, which holds only in-frame ones; the method was immunoSEQ multiplex PCR. The sample records approximately 100,000 clones, 55% to 65% being singletons. The sequenced sample consisted of PBMCs. The source of these receptors is a man aged 30 to 39 in good health and CMV-seropositive. Both conserved end residues are trimmed from each CDR3.

len,j_gene,v_gene,CDR3aa
11,TRBJ2-7,TRBV4-1,ASRPTGSPEQY
12,TRBJ1-2,TRBV7-9,ASSLANRVGVYT
9,TRBJ2-7,TRBV20-1,SAQQGSEQY
11,TRBJ2-7,TRBV5-4,ASSPQGIYEQY
15,TRBJ1-4,TRBV4-1,ASSQAVFSGGNEKLF
12,TRBJ1-4,TRBV6-1,ASSEAWEDEKLF
10,TRBJ1-6,TRBV6-1,ASSPNNSPLH
13,TRBJ2-3,TRBV11-1,ASSLGASGGYTQY
9,TRBJ1-1,TRBV2,ASRYSTEAF
14,TRBJ2-1,TRBV6-5,ASSYSAGGSYNEQF
12,TRBJ1-5,TRBV6-5,ASSSGQGGQPQH
13,TRBJ2-1,TRBV6-5,ASSYTGNTGNEQF
11,TRBJ2-5,TRBV6-5,ASSLGLAETQY
12,TRBJ1-6,TRBV4-2,ASSQVQTNSPLH
12,.,TRBV9,ASSVSDSAYEQY
13,TRBJ1-2,TRBV6-5,ASSSPGQGFYGYT
12,TRBJ2-2,TRBV11-3,ASSSRTGSGELF
11,TRBJ1-1,TRBV11-2,ASSSIRNTEAF
12,TRBJ1-1,TRBV6-1,ASSEQGLTTEAF
13,TRBJ1-1,TRBV27,ASSRTPELNTEAF
13,TRBJ1-6,TRBV4-2,ASSQDQDYNSPLH
12,TRBJ1-2,TRBV9,ASSVAGTDYGYT
13,TRBJ2-3,TRBV5-1,ASSPFGHTLHTQY
12,TRBJ2-5,TRBV9,ASSRGRGVGTQY
12,TRBJ2-3,TRBV6-5,ASSYTGPPDTQY
9,TRBJ1-2,TRBV11-2,ASSYGYGYT
10,TRBJ1-5,TRBV9,AHARSYQPQH
13,TRBJ2-1,TRBV5-4,ASSLGADSIDEQF
13,TRBJ2-1,TRBV2,ASSFSSGGLTEQF
9,TRBJ1-1,TRBV19,ASSPGGEAF
12,TRBJ2-3,TRBV5-1,ASIKGAVTDTQY
9,TRBJ1-1,TRBV11-2,ASSRRVGAF
11,TRBJ2-3,TRBV9,ASSVGGSDTQY